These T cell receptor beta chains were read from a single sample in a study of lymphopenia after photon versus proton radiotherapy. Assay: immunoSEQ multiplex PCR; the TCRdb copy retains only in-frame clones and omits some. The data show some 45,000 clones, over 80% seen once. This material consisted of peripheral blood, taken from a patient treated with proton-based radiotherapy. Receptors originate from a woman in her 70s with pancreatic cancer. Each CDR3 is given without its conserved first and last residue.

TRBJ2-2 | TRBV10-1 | ASSEYPGLAGGRNTGELF
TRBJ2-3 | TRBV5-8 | ASSSPGGSVTDTQY
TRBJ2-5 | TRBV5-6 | ASSLAMQLRETQY
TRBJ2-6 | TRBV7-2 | ASSLEGAGANVLT
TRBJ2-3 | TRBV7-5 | ARSWGSGRDTQY
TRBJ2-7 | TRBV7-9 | ASSLGDRSPSGTYEQY
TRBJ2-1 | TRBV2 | ASSENDNEQF
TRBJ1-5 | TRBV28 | ASSRGGNQPQH
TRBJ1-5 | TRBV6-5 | ASSSTPGGGRQPQH
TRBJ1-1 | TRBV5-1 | ASGASGSMNTEAF
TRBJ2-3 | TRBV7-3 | ASSPQAFTVADLSTDTQY
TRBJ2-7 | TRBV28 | ASSAGGWEQY
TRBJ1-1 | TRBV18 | ASSPQRQSNTEAF
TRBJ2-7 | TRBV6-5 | ASGVSGTGLVEQY
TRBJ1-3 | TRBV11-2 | ASSLQLGNTIY
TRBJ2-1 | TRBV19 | ASSRRAGETYNEQF
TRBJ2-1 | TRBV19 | ASTITSFHNEQF
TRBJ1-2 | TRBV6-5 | ASSYRGQSDTYGYT
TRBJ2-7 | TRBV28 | ASTMGLAGFYEQY
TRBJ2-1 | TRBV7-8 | ASSLTPTGSSYNEQF
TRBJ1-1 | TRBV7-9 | ASSQNRGPGEAF
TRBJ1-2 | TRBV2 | ASQGTGETGYT
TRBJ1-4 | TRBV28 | ASSFGDRRNEKLF
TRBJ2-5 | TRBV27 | ASSRGRAGQETQY
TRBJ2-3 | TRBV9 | ASSVDPRQNTQY
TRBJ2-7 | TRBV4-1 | ASSQNSGSYYEQY
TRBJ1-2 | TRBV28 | ASSSTGINYGYT
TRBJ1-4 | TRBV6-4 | ASSVPGDRVNEKLF
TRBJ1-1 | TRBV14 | ASSGGLPDTEAF
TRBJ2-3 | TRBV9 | ASSVLGGHTDTQY
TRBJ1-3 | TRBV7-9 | ASSANPQGTIY
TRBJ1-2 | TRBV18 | ASSTQGGLNYGYT
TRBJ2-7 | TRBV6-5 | ASSRPVGFTVQY
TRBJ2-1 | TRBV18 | ASSPPSSGVSYNEQF
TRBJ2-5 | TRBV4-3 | ASSQETGGGPQY
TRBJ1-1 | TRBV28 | ASSPPLLIITLNTEAF
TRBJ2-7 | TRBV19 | ASSIVGAGENEQY
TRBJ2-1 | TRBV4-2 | ASSQGVAGVNEQF
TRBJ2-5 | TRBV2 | ASSPLARMEVQETQY
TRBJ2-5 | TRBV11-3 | ASTCKWRGLIRQETQY
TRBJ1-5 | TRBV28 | ASSLVGLSNQPQH
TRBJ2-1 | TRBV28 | ASSGGGQGGDEQF
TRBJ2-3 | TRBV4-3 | ASSQDDGQRWGAGVADTQY
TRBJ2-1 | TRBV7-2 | ASSRDGTGAYNEQF
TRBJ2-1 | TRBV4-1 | ASIGGNNEQF
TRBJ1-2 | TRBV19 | ASSIGVYPNYGYT
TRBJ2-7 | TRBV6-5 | ASRATSGRSYEQY
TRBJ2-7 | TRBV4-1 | ASSQEEISGRANSYEQY